This T cell receptor (beta chain) was sequenced during a study of cytomegalovirus exposure and HLA in healthy donors. Study observations and caveats: One later analysis, an examination of the 120 validation repertoires, found that first-cohort TCR clusters tended to co-occur in them. There were over 150 TCR beta chains listed as cytomegalovirus-associated. Cytomegalovirus status was reportedly diagnosed by the classifier with high sensitivity and specificity.

The donors were members of the validation cohort, which comprised 90 to 150 subjects and was separate from the first cohort of 666 subjects. Sequencing used immunoSEQ multiplex PCR; TCRdb keeps in-frame clones, though not all of them. Among roughly 310,000 clones listed, around 90% were seen once. This clone was picked up a small number of times. Its target is unknown. Germline V gives CDR1 KGHSH, CDR2 LQKENI. This CDR3 contains 13 residues. V was clipped by 6 bases and J by 4 bases, with 12 bases between them. The sequencing input was PBMCs. The clonotype comes from a man aged 25 to 40 in good health and CMV-seronegative. The chain is built from TRBV18 and TRBJ1-2; unclear D gene. In nucleotides, the CDR3 is TGTGCCAGCTCTTCCGACACGAGCTATGGCTACACCTTC. This encodes CASSSDTSYGYTF.